One and the same sample provided the 20 T cell receptor beta chains below, sequenced in a study of beta chain features in type 1 diabetes. Sequenced material consisted of expressed TCRB transcripts (all of the isolated RNA was reverse transcribed). Method: immunoSEQ multiplex PCR; TCRdb's copy keeps in-frame clones and lacks some. The repertoire holds almost 350,000 clones, approximately 8% seen once, with around 0.44% in the top ten. The sample consisted of central memory CD4+ T cells from blood. These receptors were obtained from a woman aged 18 to 35 in good health.

Many counts were recorded for this clone. This rearrangement joins TRBV7-2 to TRBJ2-4, with D maybe TRBD1 (6 bases). Trimming removed 5 bases at V and 7 bases at J, with 18 bases between. Germline CDR1 and CDR2: SGHTA and FQGNSA. The CDR3 extends over 15 amino acids. This chain's CDR3 is CASSMGASLGNIQYF. In nucleotides, the CDR3 is TGTGCCAGCAGCATGGGGGCTAGCCTAGGGAACATTCAGTACTTC.

This clone was counted only a few times. The gene calls are TRBV5-1 and TRBJ2-3; no clear D. The V gene's germline CDR1 is SGHRS and CDR2 YFSETQ. Trimming took off 3 bases at V and 0 bases at J, with 11 bases between the two ends. This CDR3 has 15 residues. This CDR3 reads CASSSRTDSTDTQYF. CDR3 nucleotides: TGCGCCAGCAGCTCCAGGACGGACAGCACAGATACGCAGTATTTT.

This clone was seen at least ten times. The junction does not match germline at one end; this may be a read error. Other DNA sequences in the sample encode the same CDR3. The chain carries TRBV7-7 and TRBJ2-3, with a tentative D call TRBD1 (5 bases). This CDR3 contains 13 residues. Per the germline V gene, CDR1 is SSHAT and CDR2 is FNYEAQ (reference sequence). The CDR3 DNA sequence: TGTGCTAGCAGCTTGGGGCCCACAGATACGCAGTATTTT. This gives the protein CASSLGPTDTQYF.

Ten or more counts support this clone. The genes are TRBV9 and TRBJ2-1; possibly TRBD2 for D (5 bases). The germline V gene encodes CDR1 SGDLS and CDR2 YYNGEE. The CDR3 runs to 16 residues. Trimming removed 1 base from V and 2 bases from J, with 13 bases in between. CDR3 DNA: TGTGCCAGCAGCGTACTCGGAGGTCAGCCCTACAATGAGCAGTTCTTC. This sequence encodes CASSVLGGQPYNEQFF.

This clone was counted at least ten times. The gene calls are TRBV10-3 and TRBJ2-5; tentative D call: TRBD1 (5 bases). Trimming shortened V by 4 bases and J by 1 base, and 7 bases separated the two germline ends. The CDR3 runs 13 residues. CDR1 and CDR2 (germline): ENHRY, SYGVKD. The CDR3 bases are TGTGCCATCAGTGGGGGCAGCCAAGAGACCCAGTACTTC. Its protein product is CAISGGSQETQYF.

The chain joins TRBV10-3 to TRBJ2-1; D gene uncertain. Per the germline V gene, CDR1 is ENHRY and CDR2 is SYGVKD. V was cut by 0 bases and J by 16 bases, with 13 bases left in between. This CDR3 region has 12 residues. The CDR3 DNA sequence: TGTGCCATCAGTGAGTCTGGGCAGCCAGTCTTCTTC. This sequence encodes CAISESGQPVFF.

This clone was counted many times. The chain carries TRBV9 and TRBJ2-1, with D perhaps TRBD2 (6 bases). Trimming left V 0 bases short and J 7 bases short, with 17 bases between. CDR1 is SGDLS, CDR2 YYNGEE, per germline. CDR3 size: 16 residues. The CDR3 nucleotides are TGTGCCAGCAGCGTAGGACCAACTAGCCCTCAAAATGAGCAGTTCTTC. Translation gives CASSVGPTSPQNEQFF.

V is TRBV28 and J is TRBJ2-7; 10 bases line up with TRBD1. Germline trimming cut 7 bases from V and 6 bases from J; bases unmatched to any gene: 6. The CDR3 length is 13 residues. The germline gives CDR1 MDHEN, CDR2 SYDVKM. CDR3 sequence reads: CASIQTGGGEQYF. The CDR3 DNA follows: TGTGCCAGCATACAGACAGGGGGCGGCGAGCAGTACTTC.

This clone turned up a few times. The chain carries TRBV13 and TRBJ2-2; the match to TRBD1 covers 8 bases. This CDR3 is 17 amino acids long. CDR1 is PRHDT and CDR2 is FYEKMQ in the germline V gene (reference sequence). Trimming at V came to 3 bases and at J to 1 base, leaving 7 bases not matched to a gene. CDR3: CASSLLDRAVNTGELFF. The CDR3 DNA sequence: TGTGCCAGCAGCTTGCTGGACAGGGCCGTGAACACCGGGGAGCTGTTTTTT.

This clone was detected many times. V usage is TRBV4-3 and J usage is TRBJ2-1; no reliable D call. V lost 5 bases to trimming and J lost 1 base, with 0 bases between them. This CDR3 is 11 amino acids long. Germline CDR1 is LGHNA and CDR2 is YSLEER. CDR3 in DNA: TGCGCCAGCAGCTCCTACAATGAGCAGTTCTTC. Protein sequence: CASSSYNEQFF.

This clone was picked up a small number of times. The chain carries TRBV7-9 and TRBJ2-3; TRBD2 agrees at 14 bases. Germline CDR1 is SEHNR and CDR2 is FQNEAQ (reference sequence). J gave up 5 bases and V 1 base, and 8 bases lay outside the gene matches. The CDR3 runs to 18 residues. CDR3 region: CASSLGLAGGPRRDTQYF. DNA of the CDR3: TGTGCCAGCAGCTTAGGACTAGCGGGAGGGCCCAGGAGAGATACGCAGTATTTT.

The chain employs TRBV7-2 and TRBJ2-2; D is uncertain. The ends were cut back, 1 base at V and 9 bases at J, with 9 bases in the middle. Germline V gene sequence: CDR1 SGHTA, CDR2 FQGNSA. CDR3 length: 13 amino acids. The CDR3: CASSLVTGRELFF. CDR3 sequence (DNA): TGTGCCAGCAGCTTAGTTACGGGTCGGGAGCTGTTTTTT.

The chain recombines TRBV5-6 with TRBJ2-7, with 7 bases that match TRBD1. The CDR3 totals 13 residues. V shed 2 bases, J shed 3 bases, and the junction held 2 bases outside the gene matches. Germline V lookup: CDR1 SGHDT, CDR2 YYEEEE. DNA for the CDR3: TGTGCCAGCAGCTTCTCAGGGGGCTACGAGCAGTACTTC. Residues: CASSFSGGYEQYF.

This clone has more than one count but fewer than ten. The CDR3 nucleotides read TGTGCCAGCAGCGACGGGAACCGCGACAATGAGCAGTTCTTC. This gives the protein CASSDGNRDNEQFF. The chain employs TRBV5-4 and TRBJ2-1, with a possible D match to TRBD2 (5 bases). This CDR3 region has 14 residues. V gave up 4 bases and J gave up 5 bases, with 13 bases separating them. Germline lookup yields CDR1 SGHNT and CDR2 YYREEE (reference sequence).

This clone was detected only a few times. V gene TRBV7-2 combines with J gene TRBJ2-7; possibly TRBD2 for D (5 bases). Trimming shortened V by 0 bases and J by 6 bases, and 9 bases separated the two germline ends. Germline V gene sequence: CDR1 SGHTA, CDR2 FQGNSA. This CDR3 contains 13 residues. The CDR3 bases are TGTGCCAGCAGCTTAGCGAGGGTACGCGAGCAGTACTTC. It yields the protein CASSLARVREQYF.

The chain is built from TRBV6-6 and TRBJ2-7; D might be TRBD1 (6 bases). Looked up from germline, CDR1 is MNHNY and CDR2 is SVGAGI (reference sequence). Trimming stripped 6 bases from V and 2 bases from J, with 11 bases between. The CDR3 runs to 13 residues. CDR3 DNA: TGTGCCAGCAGCATCTCAGGGGCCTACGAGCAGTACTTC. Residues: CASSISGAYEQYF.

This chain links TRBV19 with TRBJ2-2, with 8 positions matching TRBD1. Germline V CDR1 and CDR2: LNHDA, SQIVND (reference sequence). The length of the CDR3 is 14 residues. The trim removed 9 bases at V and 4 bases at J, leaving 7 bases unmatched. The CDR3 here is CASSGQGSTGELFF. The CDR3 DNA follows: TGTGCCAGCTCAGGACAGGGCTCCACCGGGGAGCTGTTTTTT.

The CDR3 spells CSVDTIGKGETQYF. The CDR3 DNA follows: TGCAGCGTTGATACTATAGGGAAGGGAGAGACCCAGTACTTC. This rearrangement joins TRBV29-1 to TRBJ2-5; D gene ambiguous. Germline V lookup: CDR1 SQVTM, CDR2 ANQGSEA. This CDR3 has 14 residues. V was clipped by 3 bases and J by 4 bases, with 15 bases between them.

This chain uses TRBV15 with TRBJ2-5; D remains ambiguous. The CDR3 spans 13 residues. V was trimmed by 1 base and J by 5 bases, leaving 8 bases between them. Germline V lookup: CDR1 LNHNV, CDR2 YYDKDF (reference sequence). The CDR3 nucleotides read TGTGCCACCAGCAGAGCTGTTCTTGAGACCCAGTACTTC. Translated, it gives CATSRAVLETQYF.

This clone turned up a few times. This chain uses TRBV5-1 with TRBJ1-2, with a tentative D call TRBD1 (5 bases). Trimming stripped 7 bases from V and 4 bases from J, with 17 bases between. Germline loops: CDR1 SGHRS, CDR2 YFSETQ. There are 14 residues in the CDR3. CDR3 amino acids: CASGPDGHTYGYTF. CDR3 bases: TGCGCCAGCGGACCGGATGGACACACCTATGGCTACACCTTC.